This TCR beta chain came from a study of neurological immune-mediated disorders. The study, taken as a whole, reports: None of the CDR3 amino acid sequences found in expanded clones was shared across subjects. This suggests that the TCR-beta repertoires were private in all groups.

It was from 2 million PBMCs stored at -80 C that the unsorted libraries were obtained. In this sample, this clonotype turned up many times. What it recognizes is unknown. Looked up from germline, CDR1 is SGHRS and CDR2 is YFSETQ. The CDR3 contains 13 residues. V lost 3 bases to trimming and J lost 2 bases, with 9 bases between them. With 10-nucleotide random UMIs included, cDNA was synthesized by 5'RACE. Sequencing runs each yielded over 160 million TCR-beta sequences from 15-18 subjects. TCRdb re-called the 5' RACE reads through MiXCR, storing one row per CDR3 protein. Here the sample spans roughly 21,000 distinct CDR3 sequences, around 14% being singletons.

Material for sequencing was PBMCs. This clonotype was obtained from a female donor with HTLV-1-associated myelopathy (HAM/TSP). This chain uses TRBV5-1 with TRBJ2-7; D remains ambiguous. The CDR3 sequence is CASSSDTTYEQYF. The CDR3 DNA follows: TGCGCCAGCAGCTCAGACACTACCTACGAGCAGTACTTC.